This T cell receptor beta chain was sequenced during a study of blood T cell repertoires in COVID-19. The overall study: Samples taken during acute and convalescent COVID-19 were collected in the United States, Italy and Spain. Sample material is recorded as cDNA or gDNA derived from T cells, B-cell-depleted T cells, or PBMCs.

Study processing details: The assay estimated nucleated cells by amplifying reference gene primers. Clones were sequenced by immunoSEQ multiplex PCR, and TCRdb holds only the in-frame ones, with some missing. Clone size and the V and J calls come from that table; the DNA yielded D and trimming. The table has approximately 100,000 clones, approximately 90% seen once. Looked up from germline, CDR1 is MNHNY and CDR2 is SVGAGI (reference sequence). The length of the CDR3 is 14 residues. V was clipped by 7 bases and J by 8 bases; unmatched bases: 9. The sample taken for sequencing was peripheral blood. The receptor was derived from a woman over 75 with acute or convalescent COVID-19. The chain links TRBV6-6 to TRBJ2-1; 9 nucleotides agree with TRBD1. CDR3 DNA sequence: TGTGCCAGCAAGACGGGGACAGGGATATATGAGCAGTTCTTC. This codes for CASKTGTGIYEQFF.